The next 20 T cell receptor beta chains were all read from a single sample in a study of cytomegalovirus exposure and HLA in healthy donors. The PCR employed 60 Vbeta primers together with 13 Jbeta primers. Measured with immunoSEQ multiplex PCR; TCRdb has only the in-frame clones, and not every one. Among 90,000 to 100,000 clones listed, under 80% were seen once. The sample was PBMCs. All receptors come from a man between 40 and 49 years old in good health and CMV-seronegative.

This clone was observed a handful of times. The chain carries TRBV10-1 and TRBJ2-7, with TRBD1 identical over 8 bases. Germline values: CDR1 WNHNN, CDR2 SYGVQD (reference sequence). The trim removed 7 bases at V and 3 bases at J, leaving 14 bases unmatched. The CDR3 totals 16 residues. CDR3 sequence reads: CASTPPLRGPFYEQYF. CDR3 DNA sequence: TGCGCCAGCACCCCCCCCCTCAGGGGGCCTTTCTACGAGCAGTACTTC.

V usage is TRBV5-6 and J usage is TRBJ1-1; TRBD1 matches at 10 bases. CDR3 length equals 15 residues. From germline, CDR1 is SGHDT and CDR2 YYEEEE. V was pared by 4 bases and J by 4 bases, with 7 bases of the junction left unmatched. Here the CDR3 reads CASSTGTGVGTEAFF. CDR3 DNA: TGTGCCAGCAGCACCGGGACAGGGGTTGGCACTGAAGCTTTCTTT.

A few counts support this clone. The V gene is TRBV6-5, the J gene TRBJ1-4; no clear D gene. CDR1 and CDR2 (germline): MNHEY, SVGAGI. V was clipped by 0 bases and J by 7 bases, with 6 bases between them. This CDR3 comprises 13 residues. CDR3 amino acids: CASSYSNGEKLFF. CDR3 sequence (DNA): TGTGCCAGCAGTTACTCAAACGGTGAAAAACTGTTTTTT.

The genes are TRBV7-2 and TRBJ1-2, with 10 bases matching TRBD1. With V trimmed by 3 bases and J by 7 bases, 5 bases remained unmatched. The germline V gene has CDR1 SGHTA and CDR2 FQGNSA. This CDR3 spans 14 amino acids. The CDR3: CASSLTGTGVGYTF. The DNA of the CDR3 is TGTGCCAGCAGCTTGACCGGGACAGGGGTTGGCTACACCTTC.

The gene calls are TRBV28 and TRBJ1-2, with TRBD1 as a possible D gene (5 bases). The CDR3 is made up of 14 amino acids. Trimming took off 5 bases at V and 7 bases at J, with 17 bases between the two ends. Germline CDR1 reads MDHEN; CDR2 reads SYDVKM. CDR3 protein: CASSAPRGLPGYTF. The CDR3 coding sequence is TGTGCCAGCAGTGCACCCCGGGGACTCCCTGGCTACACCTTC.

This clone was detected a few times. CDR3 sequence (DNA): TGTGCCACCAGCAGCCCTCAAGGTAGAGGTGAGCAGTTCTTC. Amino acids: CATSSPQGRGEQFF. The rearrangement uses TRBV15 and TRBJ2-1; no clear D gene. Germline V gene data show CDR1 as LNHNV and CDR2 as YYDKDF (reference sequence). Trimming removed 3 bases at V and 9 bases at J, with 15 bases between. The CDR3 is 14 residues long.

This chain's CDR3 is CSVERPRLAGDLKTQYF. CDR3 DNA: TGCAGCGTTGAAAGGCCCAGACTAGCGGGAGATTTGAAGACCCAGTACTTC. The rearrangement links TRBV29-1 to TRBJ2-5; 12 nucleotides align to TRBD2. The junction had 13 bases not matched to a gene; V was cut back by 2 bases and J by 6 bases. CDR1 is SQVTM, CDR2 ANQGSEA, per germline. The CDR3 is 17 residues long.

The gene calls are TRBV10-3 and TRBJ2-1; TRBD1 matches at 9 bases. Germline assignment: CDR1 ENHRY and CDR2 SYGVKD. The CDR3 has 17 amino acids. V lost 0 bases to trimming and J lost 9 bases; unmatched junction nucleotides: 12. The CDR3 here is CAISESVLDRGLSEQFF. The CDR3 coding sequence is TGTGCCATCAGTGAGTCGGTTTTAGACAGGGGGTTGTCTGAGCAGTTCTTC.

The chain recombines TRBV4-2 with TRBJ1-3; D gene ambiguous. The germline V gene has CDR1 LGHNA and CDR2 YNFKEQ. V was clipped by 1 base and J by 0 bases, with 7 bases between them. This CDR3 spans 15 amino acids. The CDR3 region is CASSQVTISGNTIYF. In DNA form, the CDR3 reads TGTGCCAGCAGCCAAGTTACAATCTCTGGAAACACCATATATTTT.

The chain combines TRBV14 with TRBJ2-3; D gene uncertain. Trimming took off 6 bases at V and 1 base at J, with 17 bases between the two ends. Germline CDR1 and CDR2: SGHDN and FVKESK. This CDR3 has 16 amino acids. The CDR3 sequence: CASSSNQITGTDTQYF. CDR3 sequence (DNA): TGTGCCAGCAGTAGCAACCAAATTACTGGCACAGATACGCAGTATTTT.

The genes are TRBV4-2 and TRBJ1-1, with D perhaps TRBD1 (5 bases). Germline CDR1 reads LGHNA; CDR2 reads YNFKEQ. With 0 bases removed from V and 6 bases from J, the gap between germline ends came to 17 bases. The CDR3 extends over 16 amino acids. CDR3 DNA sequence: TGTGCCAGCAGCCAAGACTTGGCAGGGTTTTATTCTGAAGCTTTCTTT. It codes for CASSQDLAGFYSEAFF.

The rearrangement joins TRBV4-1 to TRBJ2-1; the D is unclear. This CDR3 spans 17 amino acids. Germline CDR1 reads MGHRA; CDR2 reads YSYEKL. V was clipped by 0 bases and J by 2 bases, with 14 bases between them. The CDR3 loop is CASSQDNTEYTYNEQFF. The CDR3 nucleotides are TGCGCCAGCAGCCAAGATAACACAGAATACACCTACAATGAGCAGTTCTTC.

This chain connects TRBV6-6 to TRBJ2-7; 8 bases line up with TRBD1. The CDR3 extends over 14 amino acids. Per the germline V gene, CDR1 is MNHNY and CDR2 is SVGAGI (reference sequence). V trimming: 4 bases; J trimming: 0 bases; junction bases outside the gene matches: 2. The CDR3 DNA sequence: TGTGCCAGCAGTTGGGACAGGAGCTCCTACGAGCAGTACTTC. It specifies CASSWDRSSYEQYF.

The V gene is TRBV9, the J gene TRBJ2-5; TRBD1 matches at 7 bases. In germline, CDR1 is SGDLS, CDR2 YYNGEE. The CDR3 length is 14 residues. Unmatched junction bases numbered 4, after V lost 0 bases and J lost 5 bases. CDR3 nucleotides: TGTGCCAGCAGCGTAGAAACAGGGGTCGAGACCCAGTACTTC. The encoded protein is CASSVETGVETQYF.

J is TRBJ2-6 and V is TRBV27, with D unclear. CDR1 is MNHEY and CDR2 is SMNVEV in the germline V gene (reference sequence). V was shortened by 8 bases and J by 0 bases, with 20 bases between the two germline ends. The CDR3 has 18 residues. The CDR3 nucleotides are TGTGCCAGCTCTCAGTTCCCCATACAGAGCTCTGGGGCCAACGTCCTGACTTTC. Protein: CASSQFPIQSSGANVLTF.

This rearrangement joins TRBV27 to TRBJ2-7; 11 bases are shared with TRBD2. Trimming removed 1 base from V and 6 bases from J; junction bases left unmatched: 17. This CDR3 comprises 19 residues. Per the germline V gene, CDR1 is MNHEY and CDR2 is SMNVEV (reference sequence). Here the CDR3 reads CASSLFQPLKLAGVREQYF. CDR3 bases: TGTGCCAGCAGTTTATTCCAGCCCCTGAAACTAGCGGGAGTGCGCGAGCAGTACTTC.

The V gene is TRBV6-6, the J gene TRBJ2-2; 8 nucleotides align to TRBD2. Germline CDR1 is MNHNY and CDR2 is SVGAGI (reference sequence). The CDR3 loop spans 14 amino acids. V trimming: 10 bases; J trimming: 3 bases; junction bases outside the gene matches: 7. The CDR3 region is CATRSGSDTGELFF. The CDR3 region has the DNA TGTGCCACCCGAAGCGGGAGCGACACCGGGGAGCTGTTTTTT.

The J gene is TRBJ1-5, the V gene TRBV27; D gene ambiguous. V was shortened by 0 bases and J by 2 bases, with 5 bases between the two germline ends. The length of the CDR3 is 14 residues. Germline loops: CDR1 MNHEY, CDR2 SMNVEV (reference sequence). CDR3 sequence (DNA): TGTGCCAGCAGTTTATCGGCAGGCAATCAGCCCCAGCATTTT. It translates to CASSLSAGNQPQHF.

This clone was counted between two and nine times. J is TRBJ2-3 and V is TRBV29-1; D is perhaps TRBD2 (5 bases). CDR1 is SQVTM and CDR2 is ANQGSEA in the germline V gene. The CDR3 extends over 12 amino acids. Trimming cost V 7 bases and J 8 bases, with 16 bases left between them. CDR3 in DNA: TGCAGCGCCTCGGGGAGATTAGGTACGCAGTATTTT. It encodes CSASGRLGTQYF.

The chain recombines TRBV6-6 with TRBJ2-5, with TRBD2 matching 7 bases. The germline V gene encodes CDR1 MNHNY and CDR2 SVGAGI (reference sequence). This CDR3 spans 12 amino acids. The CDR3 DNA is TGTGGGGGGGGGTGCTCCCAAGAGACCCAGTACTTC. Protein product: CGGGCSQETQYF.